This T cell receptor (beta chain) was obtained from a study of blood T cell repertoires in COVID-19. Turning to the study itself: T cells, B-cell-depleted T cells, or PBMCs supplied cDNA or gDNA.

The germline gives CDR1 LGHDT, CDR2 YNNKEL (reference sequence). The CDR3 is 15 residues long. After removal of 5 bases from V and 6 bases from J, the junction contained 8 bases not matched to a gene. This clone turned up a few times. Using immunoSEQ multiplex PCR, the repertoire was profiled, and TCRdb retains in-frame clones only, with some absent. The sample has 200,000 to 250,000 clones; about 82% are singletons. This rearrangement joins TRBV3-1 (or the pseudogene TRBV3-2) to TRBJ2-7; 12 nucleotides agree with TRBD2. The sample was peripheral blood. This TCR derives from a woman aged 60-75 years with active or convalescent COVID-19. CDR3 region: CASSMRLAGVGEQYF. The CDR3 DNA follows: TGTGCCAGCAGCATGCGACTAGCGGGAGTCGGCGAGCAGTACTTC.